This TCR beta chain originates from a study of OX40 agonist ivuxolimab in advanced cancers. The wider study: While on treatment, patients had intravenous ivuxolimab at 0.01 to 10 mg/kg every 2 weeks. Study findings and constraints: CD4+ and CD8+ blood T cells expanded clonally by week 6 at 0.1 to 3.0 mg/kg. Some nonresponders also had low normalized T-cell clonal expansion.

Produced via immunoSEQ multiplex PCR; TCRdb's table is partial and in-frame only. The sample has approximately 99,000 clones, 95% to 96% seen once. Turning to this clone: Its antigen remains unidentified.

CDR3 size: 14 residues. Germline loops: CDR1 MGHRA, CDR2 YSYEKL. Germline trimming cut 4 bases from V and 2 bases from J; bases unmatched to any gene: 3. The TCR originated in an adult with an advanced solid tumor such as melanoma, head and neck, liver or kidney cancer. V and J are TRBV4-1 and TRBJ1-1; 8 bases are a match to TRBD1. Sequencing used CD4+ or CD8+ T cells sorted from blood, obtained in a trial of the OX40 agonist ivuxolimab. The CDR3 DNA reads TGCGCCAGCAGCCCCGACAGGGGCAACACTGAAGCTTTCTTT. It encodes CASSPDRGNTEAFF.